The 8 T cell receptor beta chains listed next were all sequenced from one sample in a study of beta chain features in type 1 diabetes. The investigators reverse transcribed all of the isolated RNA, so they sequenced expressed TCRB transcripts. Libraries were prepared by immunoSEQ multiplex PCR; TCRdb keeps only in-frame clonotypes and omits some of them. The sample lists hundreds of thousands of clones; around 28% were seen once. Sequencing was carried out using naive CD4+ T cells from blood. The receptor set was obtained from a man in his late teens or twenties in good health.

The chain combines TRBV9 with TRBJ2-5, with D possibly being TRBD1 (5 bases). Germline assignment: CDR1 SGDLS and CDR2 YYNGEE. Trimming removed 0 bases from V and 5 bases from J, with 14 bases in between. There are 15 residues in the CDR3. CDR3 region: CASSVGEGEGETQYF. The CDR3 region has the DNA TGTGCCAGCAGCGTAGGTGAAGGGGAAGGGGAGACCCAGTACTTC. Complete variable domain (other parts from reference TRBV9 and TRBJ2-5): DSGVTQTPKHLITATGQRVTLRCSPRSGDLSVYWYQQSLDQGLQFLIQYYNGEERAKGNILERFSAQQFPDLHSELNLSSLELGDSALYFCASSVGEGEGETQYFGPGTRLLVL.

The gene calls are TRBV25-1 and TRBJ2-1; 8 positions match TRBD2. Per the germline V gene, CDR1 is MGHDK and CDR2 is SYGVNS. V was pared by 6 bases and J by 4 bases, with 8 bases of the junction left unmatched. CDR3 size: 15 residues. CDR3 sequence (DNA): TGTGCCAGCAGGAATAGGGCTAGCGGGTACAATGAGCAGTTCTTC. Translation gives CASRNRASGYNEQFF. Combining the CDR3 with reference TRBV25-1 and TRBJ2-1 gives the whole variable domain EADIYQTPRYLVIGTGKKITLECSQTMGHDKMYWYQQDPGMELHLIHYSYGVNSTEKGDLSSESTVSRIRTEHFPLTLESARPSHTSQYLCASRNRASGYNEQFFGPGTRLTVL.

The rearrangement joins TRBV7-2 to TRBJ2-5, with TRBD2 matching 12 bases. The CDR3 consists of 17 residues. Germline CDR1 is SGHTA and CDR2 is FQGNSA. The V gene end was trimmed by 3 bases and the J gene end by 0 bases; junction bases not matched to a gene: 5. This CDR3 is CASSFRTSGTYQETQYF. DNA for the CDR3: TGTGCCAGCAGCTTCCGGACTAGCGGGACGTACCAAGAGACCCAGTACTTC.

The chain uses TRBV15 and TRBJ2-5; tentatively, D is TRBD1 (5 bases). V dropped 3 bases and J dropped 2 bases, with 13 bases sitting between them. Germline V gene sequence: CDR1 LNHNV, CDR2 YYDKDF (reference sequence). This CDR3 has 15 residues. The CDR3 bases are TGTGCCACCAGCAGCGACTTGGGGCAGCAAGAGACCCAGTACTTC. Translated, it gives CATSSDLGQQETQYF.

The rearrangement links TRBV7-2 to TRBJ2-1, with TRBD2 identical over 9 bases. V trimming: 1 base; J trimming: 6 bases; junction bases outside the gene matches: 4. CDR1 SGHTA and CDR2 FQGNSA come from the germline V gene. CDR3 length: 15 amino acids. The DNA of the CDR3 is TGTGCCAGCAGCTTAGATCCAGCGGGAGGCAATGAGCAGTTCTTC. Protein product: CASSLDPAGGNEQFF.

In this sample, this clone turned up a few times. The genes are TRBV4-3 and TRBJ2-7, with D possibly matching TRBD1 (5 bases). The V and J ends lost 0 bases and 6 bases respectively, with 12 bases between them. Germline V CDR1 and CDR2: LGHNA, YSLEER. The CDR3 extends over 14 amino acids. This CDR3 is CASSQEGREREQYF. The CDR3 DNA follows: TGCGCCAGCAGCCAAGAGGGCAGGGAACGCGAGCAGTACTTC.

This rearrangement joins TRBV4-2 to TRBJ2-1; the match to TRBD2 covers 7 bases. V was clipped by 4 bases and J by 9 bases; unmatched bases: 9. CDR3 size: 14 residues. Germline V gives CDR1 LGHNA, CDR2 YNFKEQ. CDR3 sequence reads: CASSRIGLVGEQFF. The CDR3 DNA is TGTGCCAGCAGCCGCATCGGACTAGTGGGTGAGCAGTTCTTC.

The chain recombines TRBV7-9 with TRBJ2-1, with 7 bases aligning to TRBD2. CDR1 SEHNR and CDR2 FQNEAQ come from the germline V gene (reference sequence). This CDR3 comprises 15 residues. With V trimmed by 1 base and J by 7 bases, 7 bases remained unmatched. The CDR3 coding sequence is TGTGCCAGCAGCTTAGTTGGCGGGAGCCGTAATGAGCAGTTCTTC. This translates into CASSLVGGSRNEQFF.